This passage covers 2 T cell receptor beta chains from one sample sequenced in a study of response to subunit inactivated influenza vaccine. TCRdb reprocessed the RT-PCR reads with MiXCR, giving one entry per CDR3 protein. In the table there are hundreds of thousands of distinct CDR3 sequences, about 15% of which are singletons. Source: PBMCs from blood, taken less than 15 days before vaccination. These receptors all come from a man aged 45 to 65 who received an inactivated influenza vaccine.

This clonotype was observed a handful of times. V gene TRBV18 combines with J gene TRBJ2-2; 10 bases agree with TRBD2. The V and J ends lost 2 bases and 8 bases, in that order; junction bases with no gene match: 8. The germline CDR1 and CDR2 sequences are KGHSH and LQKENI. This CDR3 has 16 amino acids. CDR3 sequence (DNA): TGTGCCAGCTCACCAAGGACTAGCGGATCGGCGGGGGAGCTGTTTTTT. Translating it yields CASSPRTSGSAGELFF.

This clonotype was observed a few times. The chain combines TRBV12-3 or TRBV12-4 with TRBJ1-5; D ambiguous. V was cut by 5 bases and J by 6 bases, with 11 bases left in between. The CDR3 runs to 13 residues. The CDR3 is CASSVREPQPQHF. The DNA of the CDR3 is TGTGCCAGCAGTGTACGGGAGCCTCAGCCCCAGCATTTT.